This TCR beta chain is from a study of shared clonotypes between healthy human individuals. Study overall: The plates for each donor numbered three CD4 naive, three CD4 memory, two CD8 naive and one CD8 memory.

Some clones are missing from TCRdb's copy, which holds only in-frame ones; the method was immunoSEQ multiplex PCR. The table lists approximately 2,200,000 clones, about 92% of them singletons, with roughly 1.7% in the top ten. Study observations and caveats: Naive subsets usually exceeded memory subsets in estimated richness.

Naive CD8 cells comprised CD45RO-negative, CCR7-positively selected cells, excluding terminally differentiated effector memory CD45RA+ cells. Donors were Caucasian adults residing in Nashville, Tennessee, USA. With respect to this clone: What it binds is not known.

The germline V gene encodes CDR1 SGHRS and CDR2 YFSETQ. V was clipped by 5 bases and J by 3 bases; unmatched bases: 4. This CDR3 has 15 amino acids. This sequence was found in a man younger than 30 in good health. Some clones in this sample may be carry-over from other donors' samples. The specimen was naive CD8+ T cells from PBMCs. The V gene is TRBV5-1, the J gene TRBJ2-1; TRBD2 matches 11 bases. Written as DNA, the CDR3 is TGCGCCAGCAGATTCGGACTAGCGGGCTACAATGAGCAGTTCTTC. It yields the protein CASRFGLAGYNEQFF. Full variable domain (remainder filled in from reference TRBV5-1 and TRBJ2-1): KAGVTQTPRYLIKTRGQQVTLSCSPISGHRSVSWYQQTPGQGLQFLFEYFSETQRNKGNFPGRFSGRQFSNSRSEMNVSTLELGDSALYLCASRFGLAGYNEQFFGPGTRLTVL.